The present T cell receptor beta chain was sequenced within a study of human T cells and chemical hapten exposure. Overall study results and limits: TCRs exceeding a frequency of 1 in 1000 stayed unchanged under DPC sensitization.

In this sample, this clonotype turned up a few times. Its cognate antigen is unknown. TCRdb re-called the RACE reads with MiXCR, one entry per CDR3 protein. Of 150,000 to 200,000 distinct CDR3 sequences in the sample, roughly 26% were seen once. Time point denoted: patch test 3, about 24 weeks after DPC sensitization. Treatment noted: therapeutic diphenylcyclopropenone sensitization with weekly scalp DPC. The length of the CDR3 is 14 residues. Trimming stripped 1 base from V and 7 bases from J, with 11 bases between. Germline loops: CDR1 SGHTA, CDR2 FQGNSA. The specimen comprised whole blood, sampled in connection with sensitization to the hapten diphenylcyclopropenone (DPC). V usage is TRBV7-2 and J usage is TRBJ2-1, with D perhaps TRBD2 (6 bases). This receptor was taken from a woman younger than 30 with alopecia areata. Some clones in this sample may be carry-over from other donors' samples. The CDR3 spells CASSLDGGANEQFF. CDR3 coding DNA: TGTGCCAGCAGCTTAGATGGCGGGGCAAATGAGCAGTTCTTC.